This TCR beta chain was retrieved from a study of T cells in Graves' hyperthyroidism and ophthalmopathy. Exclusion criteria comprised uncontrolled infection, other autoimmune disease, pregnancy or lactation. Based on clinical symptoms, serum thyroxine and TRAb, thyroid ultrasound and orbital computed tomography, diagnoses were reached. Study-wide points: Blood also held most thyroid clonotypes expanded beyond 0.001.

The CDR3 runs to 13 residues. V was shortened by 2 bases and J by 5 bases, with 9 bases between the two germline ends. The TCR beta CDR3 regions underwent amplification using RNA transcripts as the source. Using the HTBI primer set, a first-round RT-PCR was run on the TCR CDR3. TCRdb reprocessed the multiplex PCR reads via MiXCR and lists one record per CDR3 protein. The data show around 620,000 distinct CDR3 sequences, under 60% seen once. This clonotype was found many times. Its antigen remains unknown. The V call is TRBV12-3 or TRBV12-4, the J call TRBJ1-2, with D unresolved. This clonotype originated in an adult woman with Graves' disease, either hyperthyroidism or ophthalmopathy (not recorded which). The sequencing sample was made of peripheral blood or thyroid tissue (not recorded which). This chain's CDR3 is CASSLRRTYGYTF. The CDR3 DNA reads as TGTGCCAGCAGTTTAAGACGGACTTATGGCTACACCTTC.